Given below is one T cell receptor beta chain in context. As yet, its antigen is unknown. This entry is derived from a study of beta chain features in type 1 diabetes. Expressed TCRB transcripts got sequenced, as all isolated RNA was reverse transcribed. Clones were read by immunoSEQ multiplex PCR, and TCRdb kept only the in-frame ones, dropping some. The sample yields some 200,000 clones, around 16% seen once. General study results and limits: In every one of the four CD4+ subsets, TCRB CDR3s were moderately but significantly shorter in Type 1 diabetes patients.

This CDR3 spans 14 amino acids. Trimming cost V 1 base and J 3 bases, with 8 bases left between them. CDR1 and CDR2 (germline): SGHDT, YYEEEE. This sequence joins TRBV5-6 and TRBJ2-1; a possible D gene is TRBD2 (5 bases). The sequence was collected from a man in his thirties or forties with type 1 diabetes. Specimen: naive CD4+ T cells from blood. DNA for the CDR3: TGTGCCAGCAGCTTGATACTAGACTACAATGAGCAGTTCTTC. This gives the protein CASSLILDYNEQFF.